Reported below is one T cell receptor (beta chain). Individuals in the exposed group had encountered a COVID-19 case within 2 weeks preceding study entry. Deletions cut 4 bases from V and 4 bases from J, with 12 bases between. Germline assignment: CDR1 SGHRS and CDR2 YFSETQ. The CDR3 is 14 residues long. The data were obtained in a study of blood T cell repertoires in COVID-19. Overall study context: PBMCs, B-cell-depleted T cells, or T cells provided the cDNA or gDNA that made up the material.

The table came from immunoSEQ multiplex PCR; TCRdb's copy has only in-frame clones and leaves some out. This repertoire shows 250,000 or so clones, more than 75% found once; its top ten account for approximately 6.6%. This TCR came from a woman in her fifties or sixties who had been exposed to COVID-19. Sequences were obtained from PBMCs or T cells enriched from blood (not recorded which). The chain joins TRBV5-1 to TRBJ2-1; no firm D call. DNA for the CDR3: TGCGCCAGCAGCCTCGGAGACTCTTACAATGAGCAGTTCTTC. Its protein is CASSLGDSYNEQFF. The full variable domain, rest sourced from reference TRBV5-1 and TRBJ2-1, is KAGVTQTPRYLIKTRGQQVTLSCSPISGHRSVSWYQQTPGQGLQFLFEYFSETQRNKGNFPGRFSGRQFSNSRSEMNVSTLELGDSALYLCASSLGDSYNEQFFGPGTRLTVL.